This T cell receptor (beta chain) was obtained from a study of CXCR3-negative and CXCR3-positive naive CD8 T cells. Overall study results and limits: CXCR3 expression dropped partially after cryopreservation, and most assays relied on fresh PBMCs.

Regarding this clonotype: The antigen is unknown.

The CDR3 is 16 residues long. Germline V gene lookup returns CDR1 SEHNR and CDR2 FQNEAQ (reference sequence). UMI labels and 5' RACE were used to prepare the TRB cDNA libraries. From the 5' RACE reads, TCRdb lists one entry per CDR3 protein and no DNA. The table for this sample gives 100,000 to 150,000 distinct CDR3 sequences. V and J are TRBV7-9 and TRBJ2-7; the D gene TCRdb calls, TRBD2, cannot be checked with no DNA. Sequenced: naive CXCR3- CD8+ T cells from blood. Subset of the sample: CD45RO-CCR7+CD27+CD95- naive CD8+ T cells lacking CXCR3 (TNR3-). The clonotype originates from a human donor in good health. Some clones in this sample may be carry-over from other donors' samples. The CDR3 loop is CASSQTSGSLIYEQYF.